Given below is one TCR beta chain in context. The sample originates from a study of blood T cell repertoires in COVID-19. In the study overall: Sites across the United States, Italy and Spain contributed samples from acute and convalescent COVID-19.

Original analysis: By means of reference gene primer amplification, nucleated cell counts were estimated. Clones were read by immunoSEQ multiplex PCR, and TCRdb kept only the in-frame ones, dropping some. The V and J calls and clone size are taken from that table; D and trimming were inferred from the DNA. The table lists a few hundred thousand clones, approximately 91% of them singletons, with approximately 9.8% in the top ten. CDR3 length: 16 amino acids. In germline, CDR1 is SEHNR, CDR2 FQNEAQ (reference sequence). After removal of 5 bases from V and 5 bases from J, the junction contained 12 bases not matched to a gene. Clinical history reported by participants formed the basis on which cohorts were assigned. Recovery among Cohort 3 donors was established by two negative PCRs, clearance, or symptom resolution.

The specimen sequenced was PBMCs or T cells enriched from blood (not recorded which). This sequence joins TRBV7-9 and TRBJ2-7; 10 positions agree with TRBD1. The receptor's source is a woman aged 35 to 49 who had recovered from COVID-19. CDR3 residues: CASSPRPGTGENEQYF. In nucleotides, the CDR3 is TGTGCCAGCAGCCCAAGGCCTGGGACAGGGGAGAACGAGCAGTACTTC.